The following is a TCR beta chain sequence with its context. Its target is not known. The TCR beta sequencing libraries came from UMI-labeled 5' RACE. TCRdb reprocessed the 5' RACE reads, with one entry per CDR3 protein and no DNA. There are thousands of distinct CDR3 sequences in the sample, with about 20% held by the top ten. This record comes from a study of human CD8 memory T cell subsets. General study points: What was sequenced in this study was only the T cell receptor beta chains.

The authors obtained RNA from duplicate vials, each holding about 150,000 sorted CD8+ T cells, for every subset. This TCR was recovered from a human donor in good health. Sample: CD8+ T cells from PBMCs.

The CDR3: CSVVGTGIDYGYTF. This chain uses TRBV29-1 with TRBJ1-2; TCRdb outputs TRBD1, but without DNA this stays unchecked. This CDR3 has 14 residues. In germline, CDR1 is SQVTM, CDR2 ANQGSEA.